The clone carrying this T cell receptor beta chain was observed many times. Antigen: not known. CDR3 length: 15 amino acids. V was trimmed by 2 bases and J by 3 bases, leaving 11 bases between them. In germline, CDR1 is SGHVS, CDR2 FNYEAQ. Constant-segment primers and 5'RACE yielded cDNA libraries for TCR alpha and TCR beta, each carrying sample barcodes and UMIs. A single record per CDR3 protein comes from TCRdb applying MiXCR to the 5' RACE reads. The data show about 390,000 distinct CDR3 sequences, roughly 15% seen once. The data derive from a study of T-cell memory formation after mild COVID-19. The study's findings and limits: Pre-infection memory already had some responding clones, implying cross-reactive memory joined. Clones that contracted clustered mainly in CM and EM if CD4+ and in EMRA if CD8+.

The specimen sequenced was PBMCs or a T cell subset sorted from them (not recorded which). This clonotype originated in a man between 18 and 35 years old who had mild COVID-19 (a few samples of this study predate the infection). Cell type and time point are not known. J is TRBJ1-5 and V is TRBV7-6, with no clear D. CDR3 sequence: CASSLQSGFNQPQHF. CDR3 nucleotides: TGTGCCAGCAGCTTACAAAGCGGGTTCAATCAGCCCCAGCATTTT.